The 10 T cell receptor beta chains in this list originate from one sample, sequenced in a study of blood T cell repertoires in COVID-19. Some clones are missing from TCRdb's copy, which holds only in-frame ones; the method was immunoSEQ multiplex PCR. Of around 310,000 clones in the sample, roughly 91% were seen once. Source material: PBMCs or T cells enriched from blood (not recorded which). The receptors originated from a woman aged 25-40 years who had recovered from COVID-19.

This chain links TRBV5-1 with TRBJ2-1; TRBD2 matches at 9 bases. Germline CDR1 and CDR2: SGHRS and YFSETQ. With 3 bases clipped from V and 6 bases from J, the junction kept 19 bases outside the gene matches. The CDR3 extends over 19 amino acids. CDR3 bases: TGCGCCAGCAGCTGGAGAGGTAGCGGGAGATTGAGCTCGGGCAATGAGCAGTTCTTC. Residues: CASSWRGSGRLSSGNEQFF.

The CDR3 sequence is CASSPGGASAGWSYEQYF. The CDR3 DNA sequence: TGTGCCAGCAGCCCCGGTGGGGCTTCGGCGGGGTGGTCCTACGAGCAGTACTTC. The chain employs TRBV9 and TRBJ2-7; the D gene is possibly TRBD2 (6 bases). The CDR3 is 18 amino acids. The V and J ends lost 4 bases and 1 base respectively, with 24 bases between them. CDR1 and CDR2 from the germline V gene are SGDLS and YYNGEE.

The CDR3 loop is CASLEAAGGPQHF. The CDR3 bases are TGTGCCAGTCTTGAGGCGGCCGGCGGGCCCCAGCATTTT. The V gene is TRBV19, the J gene TRBJ1-5, with D hard to call. The germline CDR1 and CDR2 sequences are LNHDA and SQIVND (reference sequence). The ends were cut back, 8 bases at V and 9 bases at J, with 17 bases in the middle. The CDR3 extends over 13 amino acids.

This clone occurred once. The CDR3 DNA follows: TGTGCCAGCAGTTTCGGTCGATGGACAGATACGCAGTATTTT. Translation: CASSFGRWTDTQYF. The chain joins TRBV27 to TRBJ2-3; the D is unclear. Germline V gene data show CDR1 as MNHEY and CDR2 as SMNVEV (reference sequence). The CDR3 is 14 residues long. Trimming pared 3 bases from V and 3 bases from J, leaving 10 bases between.

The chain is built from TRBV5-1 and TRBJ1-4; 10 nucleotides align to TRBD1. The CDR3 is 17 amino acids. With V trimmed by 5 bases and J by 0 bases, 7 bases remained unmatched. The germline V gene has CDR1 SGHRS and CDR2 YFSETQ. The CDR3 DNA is TGCGCCAGCAGGCGGGACAGGGGTTTTGCAACTAATGAAAAACTGTTTTTT. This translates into CASRRDRGFATNEKLFF.

CDR3 in amino acids: CASSFRYYNEQFF. CDR3 nucleotides: TGTGCCAGCAGCTTCCGCTACTACAATGAGCAGTTCTTC. The genes are TRBV11-3 and TRBJ2-1; no definite D call. Trimming pared 3 bases from V and 3 bases from J, leaving 6 bases between. CDR1 SGHNT and CDR2 YENEEA come from the germline V gene. This CDR3 is 13 amino acids long.

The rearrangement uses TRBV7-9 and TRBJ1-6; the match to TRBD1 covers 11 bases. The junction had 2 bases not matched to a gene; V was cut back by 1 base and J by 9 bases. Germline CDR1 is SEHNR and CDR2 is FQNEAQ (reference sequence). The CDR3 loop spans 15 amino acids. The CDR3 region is CASSLGTGGISPLHF. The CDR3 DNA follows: TGTGCCAGCAGCTTAGGGACAGGGGGCATTTCACCCCTCCACTTT.

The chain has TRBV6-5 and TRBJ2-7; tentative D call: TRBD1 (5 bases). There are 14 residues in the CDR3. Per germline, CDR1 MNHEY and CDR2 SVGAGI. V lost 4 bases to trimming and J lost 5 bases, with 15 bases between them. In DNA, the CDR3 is TGTGCCAGCAGTTGGGTGAAAGGGGTGGACGAGCAGTACTTC. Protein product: CASSWVKGVDEQYF.

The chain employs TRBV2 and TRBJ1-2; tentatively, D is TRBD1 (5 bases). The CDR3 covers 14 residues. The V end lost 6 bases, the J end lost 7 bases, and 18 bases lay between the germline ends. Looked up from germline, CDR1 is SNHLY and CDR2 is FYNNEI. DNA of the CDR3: TGTGCCAGCAGGTTTGGAGACTCCAGGGTTGGCTACACCTTC. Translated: CASRFGDSRVGYTF. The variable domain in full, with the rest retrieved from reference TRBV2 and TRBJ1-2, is EPEVTQTPSHQVTQMGQEVILRCVPISNHLYFYWYRQILGQKVEFLVSFYNNEISEKSEIFDDQFSVERPDGSNFTLKIRSTKLEDSAMYFCASRFGDSRVGYTFGSGTRLTVV.

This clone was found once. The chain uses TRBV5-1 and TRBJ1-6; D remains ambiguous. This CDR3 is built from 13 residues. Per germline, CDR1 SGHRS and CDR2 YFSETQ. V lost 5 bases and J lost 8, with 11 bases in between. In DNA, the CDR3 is TGCGCCAGCAGAAGGACTAGTGATTCACCCCTCCACTTT. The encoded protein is CASRRTSDSPLHF.